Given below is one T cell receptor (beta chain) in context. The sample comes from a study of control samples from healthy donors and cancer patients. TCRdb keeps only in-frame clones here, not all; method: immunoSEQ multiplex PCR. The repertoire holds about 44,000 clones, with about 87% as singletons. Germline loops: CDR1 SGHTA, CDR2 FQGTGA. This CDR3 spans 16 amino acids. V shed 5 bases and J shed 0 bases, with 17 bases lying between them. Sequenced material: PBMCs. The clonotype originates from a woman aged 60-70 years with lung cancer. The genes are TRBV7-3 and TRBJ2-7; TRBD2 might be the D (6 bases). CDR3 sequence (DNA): TGTGCCAGCAGCCCGGTCGGGGGAGCCAGCTCCTACGAGCAGTACTTC. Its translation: CASSPVGGASSYEQYF.